This T cell receptor beta chain was identified during a study of tumor-infiltrating lymphocytes in oesophageal squamous cell carcinoma. The length of the CDR3 is 14 residues. Germline-derived CDR1 and CDR2 are KGHDR and SFDVKD. V gave up 9 bases and J gave up 5 bases; unmatched junction bases: 9. This clonotype was detected ten times or more. TCRdb called the PCR reads again in MiXCR, with one record for every CDR3 protein. The sample holds about 20,000 distinct CDR3 sequences, 35% to 45% seen once. This TCR was recovered from a female donor with esophageal squamous cell carcinoma. Sequencing was performed on normal esophageal tissue next to the tumor. The J gene is TRBJ2-3, the V gene TRBV24-1; TRBD2 aligns across 8 bases. In nucleotides, the CDR3 is TGTGCCACCTCTGGGGAGCGGGAGATAGATACGCAGTATTTT. Protein: CATSGEREIDTQYF.